This T cell receptor (beta chain) was retrieved from a study of siplizumab effects on memory and regulatory T cells. Findings of the study overall: In controls, 26.9% of mappable alloreactive CD4+ clones were Treg-derived on average, versus around 71% with siplizumab. Major contributors to the alloresponse seemed to be naive T cells, which also appeared more diverse than memory cells.

In regard to this clone: Its antigen is still unknown.

Each sample contributed approximately 94,000 TCR templates to the assay. Data came from immunoSEQ multiplex PCR; TCRdb stores just in-frame clones and leaves some out. In the table there are about 52,000 clones, under 98% of which are singletons. Material: naive CD4+ T cells sorted from blood. This TCR was recovered from a human donor in good health.

The CDR3 nucleotides are TGTGCCAGCAGCTTAGCAGCTGACAGTTGGTCCACCTACGAGCAGTACTTC. Its translation is CASSLAADSWSTYEQYF. This chain joins TRBV7-2 and TRBJ2-7, with a possible D match to TRBD1 (5 bases). Germline V gene sequence: CDR1 SGHTA, CDR2 FQGNSA. V was pared by 0 bases and J by 2 bases, with 17 bases between. This CDR3 is built from 17 residues.